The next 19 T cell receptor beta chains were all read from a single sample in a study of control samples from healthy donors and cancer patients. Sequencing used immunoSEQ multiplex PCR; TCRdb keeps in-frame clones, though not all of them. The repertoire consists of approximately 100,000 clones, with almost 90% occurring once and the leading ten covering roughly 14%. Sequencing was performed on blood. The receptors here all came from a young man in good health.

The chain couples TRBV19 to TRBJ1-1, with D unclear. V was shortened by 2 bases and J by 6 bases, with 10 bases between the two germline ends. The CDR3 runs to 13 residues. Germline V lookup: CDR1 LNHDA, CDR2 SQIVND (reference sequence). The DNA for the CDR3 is TGTGCCAGTAGTATACCTCCGGACCCTGAAGCTTTCTTT. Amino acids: CASSIPPDPEAFF.

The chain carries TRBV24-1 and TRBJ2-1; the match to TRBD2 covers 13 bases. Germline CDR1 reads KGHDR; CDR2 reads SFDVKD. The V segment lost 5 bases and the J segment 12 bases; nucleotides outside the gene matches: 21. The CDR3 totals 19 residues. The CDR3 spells CATSGVQGASGLAGVGQFF. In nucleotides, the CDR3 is TGTGCCACCAGTGGAGTCCAAGGGGCGTCTGGACTAGCGGGAGTCGGGCAGTTCTTC.

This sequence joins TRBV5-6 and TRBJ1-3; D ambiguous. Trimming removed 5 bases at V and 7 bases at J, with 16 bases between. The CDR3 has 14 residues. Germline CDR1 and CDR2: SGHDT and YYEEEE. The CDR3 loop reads CASSYWSWRNTIYF. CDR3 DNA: TGTGCCAGCAGTTACTGGTCTTGGCGGAACACCATATATTTT.

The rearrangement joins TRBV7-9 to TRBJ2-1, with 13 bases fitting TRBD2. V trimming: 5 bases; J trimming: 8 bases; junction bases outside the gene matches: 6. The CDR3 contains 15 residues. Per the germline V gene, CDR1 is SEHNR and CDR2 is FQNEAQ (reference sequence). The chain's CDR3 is CASSSGLAGVDEQFF. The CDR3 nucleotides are TGTGCCAGCAGCAGTGGACTAGCGGGAGTCGATGAGCAGTTCTTC.

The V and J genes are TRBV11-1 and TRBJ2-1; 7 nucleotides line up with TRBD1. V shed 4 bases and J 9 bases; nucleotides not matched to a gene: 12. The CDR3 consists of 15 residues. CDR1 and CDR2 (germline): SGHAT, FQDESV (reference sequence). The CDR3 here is CASSSTGRRAVEQFF. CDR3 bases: TGTGCCAGCAGCTCGACAGGGCGAAGGGCGGTTGAGCAGTTCTTC.

CDR3 amino acids: CASSLTQRGTGELFF. As DNA, the CDR3 is TGTGCCAGCAGCTTAACCCAAAGGGGCACCGGGGAGCTGTTTTTT. The V gene is TRBV7-9, the J gene TRBJ2-2; a possible D gene is TRBD1 (5 bases). V lost 2 bases and J 4 bases, leaving 11 bases between the germline ends. Germline CDR1 is SEHNR and CDR2 is FQNEAQ (reference sequence). The CDR3 totals 15 residues.

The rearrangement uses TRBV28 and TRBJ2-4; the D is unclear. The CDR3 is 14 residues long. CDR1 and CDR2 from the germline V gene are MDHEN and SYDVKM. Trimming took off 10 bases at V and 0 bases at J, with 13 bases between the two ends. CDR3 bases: TGTGCCACAAGACTCAGCCTAGCCAAAAACATTCAGTACTTC. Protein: CATRLSLAKNIQYF.

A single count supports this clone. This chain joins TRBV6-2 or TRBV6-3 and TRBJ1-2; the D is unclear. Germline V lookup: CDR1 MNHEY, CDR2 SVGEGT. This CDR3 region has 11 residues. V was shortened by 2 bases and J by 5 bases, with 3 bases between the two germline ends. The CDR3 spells CASSYLYGYTF. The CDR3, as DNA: TGTGCCAGCAGTTACCTTTATGGCTACACCTTC.

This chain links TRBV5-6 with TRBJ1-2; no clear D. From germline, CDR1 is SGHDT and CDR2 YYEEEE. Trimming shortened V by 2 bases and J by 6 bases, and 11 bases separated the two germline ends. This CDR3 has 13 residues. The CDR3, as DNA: TGTGCCAGCAGCTTTCGCATTCATCATGGCTACACCTTC. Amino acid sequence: CASSFRIHHGYTF. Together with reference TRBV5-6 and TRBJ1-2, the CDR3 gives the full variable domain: DAGVTQSPTHLIKTRGQQVTLRCSPKSGHDTVSWYQQALGQGPQFIFQYYEEEERQRGNFPDRFSGHQFPNYSSELNVNALLLGDSALYLCASSFRIHHGYTFGSGTRLTVV.

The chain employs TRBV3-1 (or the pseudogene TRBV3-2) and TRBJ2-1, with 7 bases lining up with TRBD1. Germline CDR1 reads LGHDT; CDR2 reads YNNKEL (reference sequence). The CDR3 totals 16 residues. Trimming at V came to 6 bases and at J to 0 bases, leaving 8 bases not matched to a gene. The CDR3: CASREGQASSYNEQFF. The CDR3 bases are TGTGCCAGCAGGGAAGGACAGGCGAGCTCCTACAATGAGCAGTTCTTC.

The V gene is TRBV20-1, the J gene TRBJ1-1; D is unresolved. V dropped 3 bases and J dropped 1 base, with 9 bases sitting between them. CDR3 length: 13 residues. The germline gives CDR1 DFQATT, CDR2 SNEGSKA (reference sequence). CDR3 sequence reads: CSASDRGNTEAFF. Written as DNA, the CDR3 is TGCAGTGCTAGTGATCGGGGGAACACTGAAGCTTTCTTT.

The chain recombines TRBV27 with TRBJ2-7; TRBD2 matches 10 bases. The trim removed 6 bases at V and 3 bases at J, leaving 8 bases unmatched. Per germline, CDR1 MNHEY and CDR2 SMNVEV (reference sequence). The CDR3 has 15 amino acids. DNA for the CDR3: TGTGCCAGCAGCCTGAAGCGGGAGGGCTTCTACGAGCAGTACTTC. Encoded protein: CASSLKREGFYEQYF.

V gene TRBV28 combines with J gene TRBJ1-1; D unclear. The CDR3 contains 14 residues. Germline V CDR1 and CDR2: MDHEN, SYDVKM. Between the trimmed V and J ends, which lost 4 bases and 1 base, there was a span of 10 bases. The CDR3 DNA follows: TGTGCCAGCAGTTCGTCCCCACGGAACACTGAAGCTTTCTTT. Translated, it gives CASSSSPRNTEAFF.

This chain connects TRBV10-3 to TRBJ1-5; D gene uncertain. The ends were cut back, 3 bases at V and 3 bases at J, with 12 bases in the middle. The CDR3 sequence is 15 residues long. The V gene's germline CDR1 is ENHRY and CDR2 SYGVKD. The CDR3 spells CAISDRGGINQPQHF. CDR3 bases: TGTGCCATCAGTGACCGTGGAGGGATCAATCAGCCCCAGCATTTT.

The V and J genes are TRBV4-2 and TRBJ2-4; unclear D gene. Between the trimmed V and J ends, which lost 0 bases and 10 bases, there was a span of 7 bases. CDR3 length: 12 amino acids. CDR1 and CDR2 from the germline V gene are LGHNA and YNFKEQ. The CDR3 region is CASSQEGAIQYF. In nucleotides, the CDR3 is TGTGCCAGCAGCCAAGAAGGTGCAATTCAGTACTTC.

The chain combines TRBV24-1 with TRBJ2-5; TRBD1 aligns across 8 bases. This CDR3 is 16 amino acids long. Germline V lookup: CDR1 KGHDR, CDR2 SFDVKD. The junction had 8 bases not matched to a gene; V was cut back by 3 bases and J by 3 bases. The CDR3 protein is CATSDPGTGREETQYF. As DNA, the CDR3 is TGTGCCACCAGTGATCCCGGGACAGGTAGGGAAGAGACCCAGTACTTC.

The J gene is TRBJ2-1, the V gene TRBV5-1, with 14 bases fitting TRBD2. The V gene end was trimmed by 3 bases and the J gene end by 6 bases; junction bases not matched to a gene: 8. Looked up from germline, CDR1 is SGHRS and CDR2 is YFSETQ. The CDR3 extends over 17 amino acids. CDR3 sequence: CASSSLTSGRARNEQFF. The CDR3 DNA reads TGCGCCAGCAGCTCTTTGACTAGCGGGAGGGCTCGCAATGAGCAGTTCTTC.

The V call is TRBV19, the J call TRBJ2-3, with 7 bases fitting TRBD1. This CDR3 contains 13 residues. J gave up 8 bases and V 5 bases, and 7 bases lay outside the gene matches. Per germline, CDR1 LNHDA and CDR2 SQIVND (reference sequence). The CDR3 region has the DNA TGTGCCAGTAGTTTTGACAGGGATAGTACGCAGTATTTT. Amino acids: CASSFDRDSTQYF.

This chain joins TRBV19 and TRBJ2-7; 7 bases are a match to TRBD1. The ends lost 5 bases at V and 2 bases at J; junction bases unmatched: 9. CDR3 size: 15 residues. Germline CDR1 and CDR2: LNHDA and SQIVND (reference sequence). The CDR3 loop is CASSVAGGSAYEQYF. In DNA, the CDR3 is TGTGCCAGTAGTGTGGCAGGGGGAAGCGCCTACGAGCAGTACTTC. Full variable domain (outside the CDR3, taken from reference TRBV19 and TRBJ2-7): DGGITQSPKYLFRKEGQNVTLSCEQNLNHDAMYWYRQDPGQGLRLIYYSQIVNDFQKGDIAEGYSVSREKKESFPLTVTSAQKNPTAFYLCASSVAGGSAYEQYFGPGTRLTVT.